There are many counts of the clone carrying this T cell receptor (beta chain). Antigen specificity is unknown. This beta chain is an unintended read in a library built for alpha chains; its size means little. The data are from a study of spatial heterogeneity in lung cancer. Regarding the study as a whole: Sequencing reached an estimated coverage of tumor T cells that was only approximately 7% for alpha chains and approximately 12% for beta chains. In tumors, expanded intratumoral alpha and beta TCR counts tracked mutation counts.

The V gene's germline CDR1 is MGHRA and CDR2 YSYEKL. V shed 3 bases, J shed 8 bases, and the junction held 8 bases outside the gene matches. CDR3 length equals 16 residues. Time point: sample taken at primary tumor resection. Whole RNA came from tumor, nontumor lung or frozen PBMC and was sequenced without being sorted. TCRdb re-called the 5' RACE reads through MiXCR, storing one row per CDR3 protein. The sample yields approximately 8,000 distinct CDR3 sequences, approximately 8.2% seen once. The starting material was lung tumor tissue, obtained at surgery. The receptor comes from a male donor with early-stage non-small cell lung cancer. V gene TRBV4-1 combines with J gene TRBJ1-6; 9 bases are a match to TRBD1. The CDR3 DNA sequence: TGCGCCAGCAGCCAGAGGTCCCGGACAGGGGATTCACCCCTCCACTTT. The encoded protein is CASSQRSRTGDSPLHF.